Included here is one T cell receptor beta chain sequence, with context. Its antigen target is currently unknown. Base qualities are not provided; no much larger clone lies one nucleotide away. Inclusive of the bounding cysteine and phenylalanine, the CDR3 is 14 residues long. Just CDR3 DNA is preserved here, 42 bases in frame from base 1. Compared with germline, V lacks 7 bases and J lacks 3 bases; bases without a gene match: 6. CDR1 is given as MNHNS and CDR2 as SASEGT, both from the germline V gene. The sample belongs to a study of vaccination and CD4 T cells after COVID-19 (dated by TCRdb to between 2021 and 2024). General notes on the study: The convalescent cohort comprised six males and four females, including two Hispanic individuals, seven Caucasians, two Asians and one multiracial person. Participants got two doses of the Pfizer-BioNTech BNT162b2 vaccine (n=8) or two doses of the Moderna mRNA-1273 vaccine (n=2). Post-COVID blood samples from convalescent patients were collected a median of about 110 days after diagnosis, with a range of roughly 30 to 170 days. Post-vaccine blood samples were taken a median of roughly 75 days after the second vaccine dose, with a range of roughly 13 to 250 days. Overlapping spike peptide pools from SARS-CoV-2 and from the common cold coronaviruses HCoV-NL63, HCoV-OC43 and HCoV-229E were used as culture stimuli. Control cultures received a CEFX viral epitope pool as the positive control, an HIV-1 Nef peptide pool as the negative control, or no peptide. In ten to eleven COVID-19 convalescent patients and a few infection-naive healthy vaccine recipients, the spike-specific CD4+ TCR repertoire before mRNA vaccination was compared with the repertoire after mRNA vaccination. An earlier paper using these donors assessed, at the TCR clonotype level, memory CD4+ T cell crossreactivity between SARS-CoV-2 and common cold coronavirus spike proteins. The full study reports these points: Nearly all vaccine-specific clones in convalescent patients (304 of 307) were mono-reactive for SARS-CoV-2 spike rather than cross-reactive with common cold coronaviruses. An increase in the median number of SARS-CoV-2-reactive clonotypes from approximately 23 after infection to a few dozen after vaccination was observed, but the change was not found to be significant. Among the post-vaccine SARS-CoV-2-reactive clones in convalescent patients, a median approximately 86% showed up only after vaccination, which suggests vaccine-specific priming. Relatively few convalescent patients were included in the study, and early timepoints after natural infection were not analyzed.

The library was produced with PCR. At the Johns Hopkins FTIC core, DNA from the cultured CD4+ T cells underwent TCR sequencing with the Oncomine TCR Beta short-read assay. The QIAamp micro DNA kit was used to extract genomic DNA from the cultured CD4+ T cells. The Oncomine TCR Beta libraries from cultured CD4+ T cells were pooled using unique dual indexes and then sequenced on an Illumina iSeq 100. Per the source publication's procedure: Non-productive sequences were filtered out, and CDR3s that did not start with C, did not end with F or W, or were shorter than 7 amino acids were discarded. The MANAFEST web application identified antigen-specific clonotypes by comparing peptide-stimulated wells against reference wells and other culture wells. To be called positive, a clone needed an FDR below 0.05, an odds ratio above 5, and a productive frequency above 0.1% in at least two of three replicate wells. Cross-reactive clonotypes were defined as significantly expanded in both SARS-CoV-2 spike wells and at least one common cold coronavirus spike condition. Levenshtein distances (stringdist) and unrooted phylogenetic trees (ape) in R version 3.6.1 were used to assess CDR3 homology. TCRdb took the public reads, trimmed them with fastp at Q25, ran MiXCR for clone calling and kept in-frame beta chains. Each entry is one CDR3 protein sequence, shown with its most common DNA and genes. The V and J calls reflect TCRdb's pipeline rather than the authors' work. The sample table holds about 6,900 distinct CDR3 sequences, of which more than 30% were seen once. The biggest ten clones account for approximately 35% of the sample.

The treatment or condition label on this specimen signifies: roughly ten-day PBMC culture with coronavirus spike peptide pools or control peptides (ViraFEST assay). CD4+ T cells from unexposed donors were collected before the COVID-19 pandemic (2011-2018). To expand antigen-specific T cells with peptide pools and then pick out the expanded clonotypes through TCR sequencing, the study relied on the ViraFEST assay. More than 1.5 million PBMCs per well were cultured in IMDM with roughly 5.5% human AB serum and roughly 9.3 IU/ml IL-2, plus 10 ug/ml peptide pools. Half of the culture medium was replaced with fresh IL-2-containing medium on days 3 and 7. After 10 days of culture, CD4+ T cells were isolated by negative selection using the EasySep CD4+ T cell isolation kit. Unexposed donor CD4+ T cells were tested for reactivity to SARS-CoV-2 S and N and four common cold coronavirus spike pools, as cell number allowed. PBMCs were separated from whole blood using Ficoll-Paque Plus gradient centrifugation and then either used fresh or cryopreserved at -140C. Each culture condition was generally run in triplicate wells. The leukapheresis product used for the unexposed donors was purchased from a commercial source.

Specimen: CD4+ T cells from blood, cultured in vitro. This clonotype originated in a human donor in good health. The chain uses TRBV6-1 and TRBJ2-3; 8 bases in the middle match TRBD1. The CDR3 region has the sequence CASTSGTGTDTQYF. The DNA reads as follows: TGTGCCAGCACCTCAGGGACAGGAACAGATACGCAGTATTTT.